This TCR beta chain was sequenced for a study of early T cells in non-severe SARS-CoV-2 infection (dated by TCRdb to the early 2020s). Looking at the study overall: Bulk RNA from unsorted whole blood was used for TCR sequencing, so alpha and beta chains could not be paired.

Including the terminal cysteine and phenylalanine, the CDR3 comprises 15 residues. The DNA shown is the 45-base CDR3, in frame from base 1. The V end loses 0 bases and the J end loses 2 bases, and a stretch of 11 bases separates them. Based on the germline V gene, the CDR1 and CDR2 sequences are SGDLS and YYNGEE. Library generation was performed with 5' RACE. For sequencing, a NextSeq 500 was employed. In the TCR library protocol, unique molecular identifiers were attached to individual cDNA molecules to correct for PCR bias and sequencing error. Sequencing covered both TCR alpha and beta chains, and within each sample the abundances of alpha and beta sequences were tightly co-correlated. On the authors' methods: Decombinator V4 was used to perform V gene, J gene and CDR3 annotation of TCR sequences. TCRs were defined as expanded if a significant change between any two time points was detected under a Poisson model with p below 0.0001. Abundances of TCRs were expressed as counts per million after normalisation to the total number of TCRs sequenced in each sample. TRAV1-2 paired with TRAJ12, TRAJ20 or TRAJ33 defined MAIT TCRs, while TRAV10 paired with TRAJ18 defined iNKT TCRs. VDJdb, accessed 1 November 2021, was searched for CMV, EBV and SARS-CoV-2 annotated TCRs, with TCRs annotated for multiple antigens excluded. The public reads were quality trimmed at Q25 with fastp and then assembled into clones with MiXCR by TCRdb, keeping productive beta chains. Rows are combined by CDR3 protein, so each entry shows the most common genes and DNA. In this record, the V and J calls reflect TCRdb's handling and not the investigators' own analysis. The sample table lists nearly 95,000 distinct CDR3 sequences, roughly 17% of them with a count of one. The top ten hold approximately 5.1% of the sample.

This clonotype appeared a few times. What this receptor recognizes is not known. Per-nucleotide qualities are absent, and no much larger clonotype sits a single base away. Overall results and qualifications from the work: VDJdb matching was skewed toward anti-spike CD8 responses, so virus-specific expansions were likely underestimated and private and CD4 specificities were missed.

Set within a cohort of healthcare workers in London, UK, this nested case-control study involved weekly PCR testing of nasopharyngeal swabs along with blood sampling. Between 23 and 31 March 2020, the week of the UK lockdown, healthcare workers were enrolled and then followed up weekly for as long as 16 weeks. The chain couples TRBV9 to TRBJ1-1; the D region possibly corresponds to TRBD1 (6 bases align). Sequenced material: whole blood, taken at baseline. This receptor was obtained from an adult who was a healthcare worker with PCR-confirmed SARS-CoV-2 infection or an uninfected control (not recorded which). CDR3 loop: CASSVGGAVNTEAFF. The nucleotide sequence is TGTGCCAGCAGCGTAGGGGGGGCAGTCAACACTGAAGCTTTCTTT.